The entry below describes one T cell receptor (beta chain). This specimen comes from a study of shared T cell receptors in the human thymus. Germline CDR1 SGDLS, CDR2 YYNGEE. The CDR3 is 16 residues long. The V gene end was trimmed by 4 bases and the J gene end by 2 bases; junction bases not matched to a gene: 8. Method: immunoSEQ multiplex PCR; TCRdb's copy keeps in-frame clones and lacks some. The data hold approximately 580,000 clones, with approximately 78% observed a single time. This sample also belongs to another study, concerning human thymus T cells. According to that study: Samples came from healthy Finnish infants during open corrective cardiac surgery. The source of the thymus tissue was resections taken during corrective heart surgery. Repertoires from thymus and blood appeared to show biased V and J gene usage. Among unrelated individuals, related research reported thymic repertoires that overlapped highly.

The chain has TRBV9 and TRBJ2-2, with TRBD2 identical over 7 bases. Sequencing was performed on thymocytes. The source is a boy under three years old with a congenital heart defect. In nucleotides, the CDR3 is TGTGCCAGCAGCAACCTTGGGACTACAAACACCGGGGAGCTGTTTTTT. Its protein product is CASSNLGTTNTGELFF.